This TCR beta chain comes out of a study of blood T cell repertoires in COVID-19. CDR1 MGHRA and CDR2 YSYEKL come from the germline V gene. This CDR3 is built from 16 residues. V lost 7 bases, J lost 8 bases, and 16 bases stayed unmatched. Profiling relied on immunoSEQ multiplex PCR, and the TCRdb table lists in-frame clones only, not all of them. This table has fewer than 200,000 clones, roughly 75% appearing once. This TCR derives from a man aged 70 or older with active or convalescent COVID-19. Specimen: peripheral blood. The chain uses TRBV4-1 and TRBJ2-1; TRBD2 aligns across 8 bases. The CDR3 protein is CASTLTPQREIHEQFF. The CDR3, as DNA: TGCGCCAGCACTCTCACCCCCCAGCGGGAGATCCATGAGCAGTTCTTC.